The rows below give T cell receptor beta chains drawn from one sample of a study of response to subunit inactivated influenza vaccine. TCRdb re-derived calls from the RT-PCR reads in MiXCR, one entry per CDR3 protein. The sample has roughly 760,000 distinct CDR3 sequences; around 20% are singletons. The source material was PBMCs from blood, sampled 5 days after vaccination. The source is a man aged 45-65 years who received an inactivated influenza vaccine. Each CDR3 is given with its conserved first and last residue. D genes are given only for firm matches. Expanded clones are given a class, and other clones once, few, many or no size at all.

d_gene: NA; j_gene: TRBJ2-5; abundance: NA; v_gene: TRBV3-1; CDR3aa: CASSQEGDSKTQYF; CDR3nt: TGTGCCAGCAGCCAAGAGGGAGACTCGAAGACCCAGTACTTC
d_gene: NA; j_gene: TRBJ1-1; abundance: few; v_gene: TRBV7-9; CDR3aa: CATTAGAEAFF; CDR3nt: TGTGCCACCACAGCCGGCGCTGAAGCTTTCTTT
d_gene: NA; j_gene: TRBJ1-1; abundance: few; v_gene: TRBV12-3/TRBV12-4; CDR3aa: CASSNTRGRVVTEAFF; CDR3nt: TGTGCCAGCAGTAATACCCGGGGCAGGGTTGTAACTGAAGCTTTCTTT
d_gene: NA; j_gene: TRBJ1-2; abundance: many; v_gene: TRBV5-1; CDR3aa: CASSPVGGNYGYTF; CDR3nt: TGCGCCAGCAGCCCTGTAGGGGGAAACTATGGCTACACCTTC
d_gene: TRBD1; j_gene: TRBJ1-2; abundance: many; v_gene: TRBV5-6; CDR3aa: CASSLSRTGGTYGYTF; CDR3nt: TGTGCCAGCAGCTTAAGTAGGACAGGGGGCACTTATGGCTACACCTTC
d_gene: NA; j_gene: TRBJ2-4; abundance: few; v_gene: TRBV29-1; CDR3aa: CSVDLGGHKNIQYF; CDR3nt: TGCAGCGTTGATCTGGGGGGGCACAAAAACATTCAGTACTTC
d_gene: TRBD2; j_gene: TRBJ2-7; abundance: once; v_gene: TRBV15; CDR3aa: CATSNGLVSYEQYF; CDR3nt: TGTGCCACCAGCAACGGACTAGTTTCCTACGAGCAGTACTTC
d_gene: NA; j_gene: TRBJ1-1; abundance: NA; v_gene: TRBV7-2; CDR3aa: CASSLVLRTGEAFF; CDR3nt: TGTGCCAGCAGCTTAGTGTTAAGAACAGGGGAAGCTTTCTTT
d_gene: TRBD1; j_gene: TRBJ1-5; abundance: NA; v_gene: TRBV6-2/TRBV6-3; CDR3aa: CASSPRQGARKPQHF; CDR3nt: TGTGCCAGCAGTCCCCGACAGGGGGCAAGAAAGCCCCAGCATTTT
d_gene: TRBD1; j_gene: TRBJ1-1; abundance: few; v_gene: TRBV5-6; CDR3aa: CASSGGTGWFTEAFF; CDR3nt: TGTGCCAGCAGCGGAGGGACAGGGTGGTTCACTGAAGCTTTCTTT
d_gene: NA; j_gene: TRBJ2-1; abundance: NA; v_gene: TRBV18; CDR3aa: CASSPEASSYNEQFF; CDR3nt: TGTGCCAGCTCACCAGAGGCGAGCTCCTACAATGAGCAGTTCTTC
d_gene: TRBD2; j_gene: TRBJ2-1; abundance: few; v_gene: TRBV20-1; CDR3aa: CSARSGRGSYNEQFF; CDR3nt: TGCAGTGCTAGAAGCGGGAGGGGGTCCTACAATGAGCAGTTCTTC
d_gene: TRBD2; j_gene: TRBJ2-2; abundance: NA; v_gene: TRBV6-2/TRBV6-3; CDR3aa: CASSDLAANTGELFF; CDR3nt: TGTGCCAGCAGCGACCTAGCGGCGAACACCGGGGAGCTGTTTTTT
d_gene: NA; j_gene: TRBJ2-1; abundance: few; v_gene: TRBV7-9; CDR3aa: CASSLGQGGGSEQFF; CDR3nt: TGTGCCAGCAGCTTAGGGCAGGGTGGAGGAAGTGAGCAGTTCTTC
d_gene: NA; j_gene: TRBJ2-7; abundance: NA; v_gene: TRBV5-1; CDR3aa: CASSPGTLVTYEQYF; CDR3nt: TGCGCCAGCAGCCCGGGGACCCTGGTCACCTACGAGCAGTACTTC
d_gene: NA; j_gene: TRBJ2-1; abundance: few; v_gene: TRBV4-3; CDR3aa: CASSQDLGQYNEQFF; CDR3nt: TGCGCCAGCAGCCAAGATCTTGGGCAATACAATGAGCAGTTCTTC
d_gene: NA; j_gene: TRBJ1-1; abundance: few; v_gene: TRBV12-3/TRBV12-4; CDR3aa: CASSLLLGFEAFF; CDR3nt: TGTGCCAGCAGTTTATTACTGGGCTTTGAAGCTTTCTTT
d_gene: TRBD2; j_gene: TRBJ2-3; abundance: NA; v_gene: TRBV4-2; CDR3aa: CASSQAGGNTDTQYF; CDR3nt: TGTGCCAGCAGCCAAGCGGGGGGGAACACAGATACGCAGTATTTT
d_gene: NA; j_gene: TRBJ2-5; abundance: NA; v_gene: TRBV4-3; CDR3aa: CASSQGIDRFETQYF; CDR3nt: TGCGCCAGCAGCCAAGGGATAGACAGGTTTGAGACCCAGTACTTC
d_gene: NA; j_gene: TRBJ2-2; abundance: NA; v_gene: TRBV5-1; CDR3aa: CASTGLSDTGELFF; CDR3nt: TGCGCCAGCACCGGACTATCCGATACCGGGGAGCTGTTTTTT
d_gene: NA; j_gene: TRBJ2-3; abundance: NA; v_gene: TRBV2; CDR3aa: CASSEQGYDTQYF; CDR3nt: TGTGCCAGCAGTGAACAGGGGTATGATACGCAGTATTTT
d_gene: NA; j_gene: TRBJ2-7; abundance: NA; v_gene: TRBV7-8; CDR3aa: CASSSQEIYEQYF; CDR3nt: TGTGCCAGCAGCTCCCAGGAGATCTACGAGCAGTACTTC
d_gene: TRBD2; j_gene: TRBJ2-7; abundance: many; v_gene: TRBV7-2; CDR3aa: CASSFSGGEQYF; CDR3nt: TGTGCCAGCAGCTTCAGCGGGGGCGAGCAGTACTTC
d_gene: TRBD2; j_gene: TRBJ2-4; abundance: NA; v_gene: TRBV20-1; CDR3aa: CSARVYSGRNIQYF; CDR3nt: TGCAGTGCTAGAGTTTATAGCGGGAGGAACATTCAGTACTTC
d_gene: NA; j_gene: TRBJ2-1; abundance: few; v_gene: TRBV20-1; CDR3aa: CSASGALSYNEQFF; CDR3nt: TGCAGTGCTAGTGGAGCCCTCTCCTACAATGAGCAGTTCTTC
d_gene: NA; j_gene: TRBJ2-5; abundance: NA; v_gene: TRBV5-1; CDR3aa: CASSGGRKETQYF; CDR3nt: TGCGCCAGCAGCGGGGGACGGAAAGAGACCCAGTACTTC
d_gene: TRBD2; j_gene: TRBJ2-3; abundance: many; v_gene: TRBV12-3/TRBV12-4; CDR3aa: CASGSGASTDTQYF; CDR3nt: TGTGCCAGCGGTAGCGGGGCTAGCACAGATACGCAGTATTTT
d_gene: NA; j_gene: TRBJ1-1; abundance: few; v_gene: TRBV19; CDR3aa: CASSTFRSGANTEAFF; CDR3nt: TGTGCCAGTAGTACTTTTAGGAGTGGGGCCAACACTGAAGCTTTCTTT
d_gene: TRBD2; j_gene: TRBJ2-1; abundance: NA; v_gene: TRBV6-1; CDR3aa: CASSQAGGPLIEQFF; CDR3nt: TGTGCCAGCAGTCAAGCGGGAGGGCCCTTGATTGAGCAGTTCTTC
d_gene: TRBD1; j_gene: TRBJ2-5; abundance: NA; v_gene: TRBV11-3; CDR3aa: CASSRVQGGRETQYF; CDR3nt: TGTGCCAGCAGCAGGGTCCAAGGGGGCCGCGAGACCCAGTACTTC
d_gene: NA; j_gene: TRBJ2-1; abundance: many; v_gene: TRBV20-1; CDR3aa: CSASSRGYEQFF; CDR3nt: TGCAGTGCTAGCAGCCGGGGATATGAGCAGTTCTTC
d_gene: TRBD1; j_gene: TRBJ1-6; abundance: few; v_gene: TRBV5-5; CDR3aa: CASSDSGGNSPLHF; CDR3nt: TGTGCCAGCAGCGATTCAGGGGGCAATTCACCCCTCCACTTT
d_gene: NA; j_gene: TRBJ2-3; abundance: NA; v_gene: TRBV5-1; CDR3aa: CASSLLGARTDTQYF; CDR3nt: TGCGCCAGCAGCTTGCTTGGCGCCCGCACAGATACGCAGTATTTT
d_gene: NA; j_gene: TRBJ1-5; abundance: NA; v_gene: TRBV20-1; CDR3aa: CSASPAGTQPQHF; CDR3nt: TGCAGTGCTAGTCCTGCAGGGACTCAGCCCCAGCATTTT
d_gene: NA; j_gene: TRBJ2-7; abundance: NA; v_gene: TRBV7-2; CDR3aa: CASSWGRPGSYEQYF; CDR3nt: TGTGCCAGCAGCTGGGGGCGCCCGGGCTCCTACGAGCAGTACTTC
d_gene: NA; j_gene: TRBJ2-2; abundance: NA; v_gene: TRBV9; CDR3aa: CASSVQGPNTGELFF; CDR3nt: TGTGCCAGCAGCGTTCAGGGGCCCAACACCGGGGAGCTGTTTTTT
d_gene: TRBD2; j_gene: TRBJ2-1; abundance: few; v_gene: TRBV6-2/TRBV6-3; CDR3aa: CASSYRRGGINEQFF; CDR3nt: TGTGCCAGCAGTTACAGGCGCGGGGGAATCAATGAGCAGTTCTTC
d_gene: NA; j_gene: TRBJ2-7; abundance: NA; v_gene: TRBV28; CDR3aa: CASNQGGITYEQYF; CDR3nt: TGTGCCAGCAACCAGGGAGGTATTACCTACGAGCAGTACTTC
d_gene: NA; j_gene: TRBJ2-1; abundance: once; v_gene: TRBV28; CDR3aa: CASTSRRGEQFF; CDR3nt: TGTGCCAGCACCAGCCGAAGGGGAGAGCAGTTCTTC
d_gene: TRBD2; j_gene: TRBJ2-3; abundance: NA; v_gene: TRBV4-1; CDR3aa: CASSPGLGASADTQYF; CDR3nt: TGCGCCAGCAGCCCCGGACTAGGGGCTTCCGCAGATACGCAGTATTTT
d_gene: TRBD2; j_gene: TRBJ2-5; abundance: many; v_gene: TRBV7-9; CDR3aa: CASSLSKRLAGVETQYF; CDR3nt: TGTGCCAGCAGCTTATCAAAGCGACTAGCGGGAGTAGAGACCCAGTACTTC
d_gene: NA; j_gene: TRBJ2-3; abundance: few; v_gene: TRBV4-3; CDR3aa: CASSQYYGEPDTQYF; CDR3nt: TGCGCCAGCAGCCAATATTACGGAGAACCGGATACGCAGTATTTT
d_gene: TRBD2; j_gene: TRBJ2-1; abundance: many; v_gene: TRBV5-1; CDR3aa: CASSLGTSGDEQFF; CDR3nt: TGCGCCAGCAGCTTGGGGACTAGCGGCGATGAGCAGTTCTTC
d_gene: NA; j_gene: TRBJ1-2; abundance: NA; v_gene: TRBV6-5; CDR3aa: CASSYSILGGDGYTF; CDR3nt: TGTGCCAGCAGTTACTCGATCTTAGGAGGAGACGGCTACACCTTC
d_gene: NA; j_gene: TRBJ2-2; abundance: many; v_gene: TRBV6-1; CDR3aa: CASSPLNAGTGELFF; CDR3nt: TGTGCCAGCAGTCCACTGAATGCTGGAACCGGGGAGCTGTTTTTT
d_gene: NA; j_gene: TRBJ2-1; abundance: few; v_gene: TRBV11-2; CDR3aa: CASSLDMGNEQFF; CDR3nt: TGTGCCAGCAGCTTAGATATGGGCAATGAGCAGTTCTTC
d_gene: NA; j_gene: TRBJ1-2; abundance: few; v_gene: TRBV10-3; CDR3aa: CATRHFQTRNYGYTF; CDR3nt: TGTGCCACGAGACACTTTCAAACGCGAAACTATGGCTACACCTTC
d_gene: NA; j_gene: TRBJ1-4; abundance: NA; v_gene: TRBV5-6; CDR3aa: CAMSRGGVSEKLFF; CDR3nt: TGTGCCATGAGCCGAGGGGGGGTCTCTGAAAAACTGTTTTTT
d_gene: NA; j_gene: TRBJ2-1; abundance: NA; v_gene: TRBV6-5; CDR3aa: CASSYSGRGENNEQFF; CDR3nt: TGTGCCAGCAGTTACTCGGGTAGGGGGGAGAACAATGAGCAGTTCTTC
d_gene: NA; j_gene: TRBJ2-1; abundance: NA; v_gene: TRBV24-1; CDR3aa: CATSDFRDNEQFF; CDR3nt: TGTGCCACCAGTGATTTCAGGGACAATGAGCAGTTCTTC
d_gene: TRBD1; j_gene: TRBJ1-5; abundance: once; v_gene: TRBV18; CDR3aa: CASSSDRGGQPQHF; CDR3nt: TGTGCCAGCTCATCGGACAGGGGCGGCCAGCCCCAGCATTTT